The clone carrying this T cell receptor beta chain was counted once. Use of 60 Vbeta and 13 Jbeta primers characterized the PCR. Clones were read by immunoSEQ multiplex PCR, and TCRdb kept only the in-frame ones, dropping some. Of under 200,000 clones detected, 87% appear once; the ten largest clones hold over 0.8%. These data come from a study of cytomegalovirus exposure and HLA in healthy donors. The V segment lost 3 bases and the J segment 3 bases; nucleotides outside the gene matches: 3. Germline V gene sequence: CDR1 SEHNR, CDR2 FQNEAQ (reference sequence). The CDR3 spans 14 residues. The clonotype originates from a woman between 25 and 40 years old in good health and CMV-seronegative. Sequenced sample: PBMCs. The J gene is TRBJ2-3, the V gene TRBV7-9; 7 bases align to TRBD1. CDR3 loop: CASSFTGQTDTQYF. The CDR3 DNA follows: TGTGCCAGCAGCTTTACGGGACAGACAGATACGCAGTATTTT.